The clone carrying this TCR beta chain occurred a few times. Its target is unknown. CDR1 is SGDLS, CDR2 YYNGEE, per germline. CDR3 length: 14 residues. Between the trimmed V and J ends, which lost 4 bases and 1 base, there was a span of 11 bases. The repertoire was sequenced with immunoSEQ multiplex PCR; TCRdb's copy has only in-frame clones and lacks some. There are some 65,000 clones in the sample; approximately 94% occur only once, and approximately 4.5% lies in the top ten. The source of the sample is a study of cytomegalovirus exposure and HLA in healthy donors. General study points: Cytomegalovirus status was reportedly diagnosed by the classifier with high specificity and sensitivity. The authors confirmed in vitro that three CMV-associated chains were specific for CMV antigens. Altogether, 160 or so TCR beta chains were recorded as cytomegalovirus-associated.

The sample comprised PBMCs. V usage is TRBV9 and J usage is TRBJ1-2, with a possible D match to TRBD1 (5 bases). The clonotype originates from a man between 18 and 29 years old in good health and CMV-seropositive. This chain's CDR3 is CASSPGGGNYGYTF. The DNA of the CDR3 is TGTGCCAGCAGCCCCGGGGGGGGTAACTATGGCTACACCTTC.